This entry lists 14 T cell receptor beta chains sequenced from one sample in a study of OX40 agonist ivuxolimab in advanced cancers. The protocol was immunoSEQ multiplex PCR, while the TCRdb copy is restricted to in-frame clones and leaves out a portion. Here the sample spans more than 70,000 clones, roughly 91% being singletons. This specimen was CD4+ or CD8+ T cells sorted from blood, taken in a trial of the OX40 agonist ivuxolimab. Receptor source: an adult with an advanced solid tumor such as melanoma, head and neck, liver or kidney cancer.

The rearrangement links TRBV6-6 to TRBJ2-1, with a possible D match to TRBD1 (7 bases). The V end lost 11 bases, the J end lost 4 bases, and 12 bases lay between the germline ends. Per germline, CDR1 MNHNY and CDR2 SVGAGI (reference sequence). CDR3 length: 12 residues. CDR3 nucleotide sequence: TGTGCCGTCAGGGGGGAATACAATGAGCAGTTCTTC. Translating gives CAVRGEYNEQFF.

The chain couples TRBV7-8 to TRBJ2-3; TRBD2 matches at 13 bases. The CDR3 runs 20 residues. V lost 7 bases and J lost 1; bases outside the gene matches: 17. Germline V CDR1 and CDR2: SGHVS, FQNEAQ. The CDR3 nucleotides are TGTGCCAGCACCCCAAACCGGAGACTAGCGGGAGGTCGGGGCACAGATACGCAGTATTTT. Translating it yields CASTPNRRLAGGRGTDTQYF.

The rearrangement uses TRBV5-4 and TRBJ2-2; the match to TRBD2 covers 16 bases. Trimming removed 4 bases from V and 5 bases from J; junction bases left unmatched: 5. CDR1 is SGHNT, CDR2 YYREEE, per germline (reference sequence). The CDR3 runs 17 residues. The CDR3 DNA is TGTGCCAGCAGCCAGGGACTAGCGGGAGGGGGGACCGGGGAGCTGTTTTTT. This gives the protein CASSQGLAGGGTGELFF.

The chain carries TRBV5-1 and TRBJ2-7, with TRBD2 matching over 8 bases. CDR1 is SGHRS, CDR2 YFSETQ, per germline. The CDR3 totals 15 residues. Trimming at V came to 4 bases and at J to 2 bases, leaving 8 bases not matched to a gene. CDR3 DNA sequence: TGCGCCAGCAGCCCCGAGGGCGGGAGGACCTACGAGCAGTACTTC. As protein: CASSPEGGRTYEQYF.

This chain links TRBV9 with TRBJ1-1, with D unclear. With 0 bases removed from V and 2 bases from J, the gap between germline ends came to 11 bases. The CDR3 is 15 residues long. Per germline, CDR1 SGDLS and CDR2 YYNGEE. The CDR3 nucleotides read TGTGCCAGCAGCGTAGGACCAGAGAAAAACACTGAAGCTTTCTTT. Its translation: CASSVGPEKNTEAFF.

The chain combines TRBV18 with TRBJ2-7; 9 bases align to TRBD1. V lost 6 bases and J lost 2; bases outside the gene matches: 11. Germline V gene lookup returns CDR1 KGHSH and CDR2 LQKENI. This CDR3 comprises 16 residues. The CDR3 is CASSRAGTGFTYEQYF. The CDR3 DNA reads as TGTGCCAGCTCGCGCGCCGGGACAGGGTTCACCTACGAGCAGTACTTC.

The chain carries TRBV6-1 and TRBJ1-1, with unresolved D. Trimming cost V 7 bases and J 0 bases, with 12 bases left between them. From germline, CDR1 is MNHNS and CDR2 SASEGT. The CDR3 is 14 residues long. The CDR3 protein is CASNPGPLNTEAFF. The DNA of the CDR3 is TGTGCCAGCAACCCAGGACCCCTGAACACTGAAGCTTTCTTT.

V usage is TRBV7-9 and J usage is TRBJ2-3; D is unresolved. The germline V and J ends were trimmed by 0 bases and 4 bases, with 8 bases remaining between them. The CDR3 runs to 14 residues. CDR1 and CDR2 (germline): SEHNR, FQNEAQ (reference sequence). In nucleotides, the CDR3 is TGTGCCAGCAGCTTAGCGTTGACCGCAGATACGCAGTATTTT. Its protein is CASSLALTADTQYF.

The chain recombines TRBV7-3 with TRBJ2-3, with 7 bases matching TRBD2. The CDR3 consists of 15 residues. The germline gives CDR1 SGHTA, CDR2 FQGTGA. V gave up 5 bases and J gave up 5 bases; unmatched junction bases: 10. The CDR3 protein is CASSLAGEAEDTQYF. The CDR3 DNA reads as TGTGCCAGCAGCCTCGCGGGGGAGGCCGAAGATACGCAGTATTTT.

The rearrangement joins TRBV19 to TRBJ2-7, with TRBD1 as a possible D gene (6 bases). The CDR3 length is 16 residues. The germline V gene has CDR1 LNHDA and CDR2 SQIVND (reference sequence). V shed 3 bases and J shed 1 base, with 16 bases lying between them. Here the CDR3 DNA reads TGTGCCAGTAGTATGGCGGGCCGAGGGGGTTCCTACGAGCAGTACTTC. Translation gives CASSMAGRGGSYEQYF.

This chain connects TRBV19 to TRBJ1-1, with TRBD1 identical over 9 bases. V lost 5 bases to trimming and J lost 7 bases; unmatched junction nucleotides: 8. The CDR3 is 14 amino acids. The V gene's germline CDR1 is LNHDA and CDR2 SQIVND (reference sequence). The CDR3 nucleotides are TGTGCCAGTAGTTTTAACAGGGGGCGAGGTGAAGCTTTCTTT. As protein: CASSFNRGRGEAFF.

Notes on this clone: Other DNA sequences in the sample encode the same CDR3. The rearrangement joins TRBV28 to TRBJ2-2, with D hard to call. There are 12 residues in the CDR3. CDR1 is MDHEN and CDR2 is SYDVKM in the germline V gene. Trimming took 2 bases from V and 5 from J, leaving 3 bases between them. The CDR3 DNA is TGTGCCAGCAGTTTAGGTACCGGGGAGCTGTTTTTT. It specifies CASSLGTGELFF.

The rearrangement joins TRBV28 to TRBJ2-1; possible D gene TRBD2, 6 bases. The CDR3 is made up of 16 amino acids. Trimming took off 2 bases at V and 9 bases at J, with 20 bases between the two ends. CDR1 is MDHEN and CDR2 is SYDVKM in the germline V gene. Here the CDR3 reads CASSLTGLPRGGEQFF. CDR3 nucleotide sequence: TGTGCCAGCAGTTTAACGGGACTCCCTAGGGGTGGTGAGCAGTTCTTC.

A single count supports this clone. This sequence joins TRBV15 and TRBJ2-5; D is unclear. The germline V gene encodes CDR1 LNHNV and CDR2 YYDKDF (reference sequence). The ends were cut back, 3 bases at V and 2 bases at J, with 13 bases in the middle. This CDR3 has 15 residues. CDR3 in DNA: TGTGCCACCAGCAGGGACGATAAAGCACAAGAGACCCAGTACTTC. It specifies CATSRDDKAQETQYF.